This is a list of T cell receptor beta chains from one sample in a study of blood T cell repertoires in COVID-19. Repertoires were generated with immunoSEQ multiplex PCR, while TCRdb's copy carries only in-frame clones and drops some. The sample contains fewer than 400,000 clones, approximately 90% of which appear only once. The specimen was PBMCs or T cells enriched from blood (not recorded which). The receptors derive from a woman between 18 and 29 years old who had recovered from COVID-19. Both conserved end residues are part of each CDR3. Each record gives: J gene, clone size, D gene, V gene, CDR3 DNA, CDR3 protein. D genes are given only for firm matches. Clone size is not always given. Where it is, it says once, few, many or a class for expanded clones.

j_call: TRBJ2-1
clone_size: -
d_call: TRBD2
v_call: TRBV19
cdr3_nt: TGTGCCAGTAGTGGGGGACTAGCGGGAAGGGCCAATGAGCAGTTCTTC
cdr3_aa: CASSGGLAGRANEQFF

j_call: TRBJ2-7
clone_size: few
d_call: TRBD2
v_call: TRBV3-1/TRBV3-2
cdr3_nt: TGTGCCAGCAGCCAAACGCCCCCTAGCGGGGCTTACGAGCAGTACTTC
cdr3_aa: CASSQTPPSGAYEQYF

j_call: TRBJ1-5
clone_size: -
d_call: TRBD1
v_call: TRBV10-3
cdr3_nt: TGTGCCATCAGTGATTCGACAGGGAATCAGCCCCAGCATTTT
cdr3_aa: CAISDSTGNQPQHF

j_call: TRBJ1-2
clone_size: -
d_call: TRBD1
v_call: TRBV2
cdr3_nt: TGTGCCAGCAGTGATGCAGGGGGCGCCGGTGGCTACACCTTC
cdr3_aa: CASSDAGGAGGYTF

j_call: TRBJ2-1
clone_size: -
d_call: -
v_call: TRBV28
cdr3_nt: TGTGCCAGCAGTCCCACTTCCCCAGGGTTCTTC
cdr3_aa: CASSPTSPGFF

j_call: TRBJ2-7
clone_size: -
d_call: -
v_call: TRBV7-4
cdr3_nt: TGTGCCAGCAGCTTTGGGGGCCTGGCAGCCTACGAGCAGTACTTC
cdr3_aa: CASSFGGLAAYEQYF

j_call: TRBJ2-2
clone_size: -
d_call: -
v_call: TRBV2
cdr3_nt: TGTGCCAGCAGGGGACTTGGAGGGGAGCTGTTTTTT
cdr3_aa: CASRGLGGELFF

j_call: TRBJ1-1
clone_size: -
d_call: -
v_call: TRBV28
cdr3_nt: TGTGCCAGCAGTTTAACGTTTTTCGGGGAGATAGGAGCTTTCTTT
cdr3_aa: CASSLTFFGEIGAFF

j_call: TRBJ2-2
clone_size: few
d_call: -
v_call: TRBV5-4
cdr3_nt: TGTGCCAGCAGTTCCGCGAACACCGGGGAGCTGTTTTTT
cdr3_aa: CASSSANTGELFF

j_call: TRBJ2-3
clone_size: -
d_call: TRBD1
v_call: TRBV27
cdr3_nt: TGTGCCAGCAGTTTAACACCTACAGGGGGAGATACGCAGTATTTT
cdr3_aa: CASSLTPTGGDTQYF

j_call: TRBJ2-7
clone_size: -
d_call: -
v_call: TRBV27
cdr3_nt: TGTGCCAGCAGTTTATCATCCCGTTGGGGGGCCTACGAGCAGTACTTC
cdr3_aa: CASSLSSRWGAYEQYF

j_call: TRBJ1-2
clone_size: -
d_call: TRBD1
v_call: TRBV28
cdr3_nt: TGTGCCAGCAGCGGAACAGGGGACAACTATGGCTACACCTTC
cdr3_aa: CASSGTGDNYGYTF

j_call: TRBJ2-3
clone_size: -
d_call: -
v_call: TRBV7-2
cdr3_nt: TGTGCCAGCAGCTTAGCGCGTTACAGACCCACAGATACGCAGTATTTT
cdr3_aa: CASSLARYRPTDTQYF

j_call: TRBJ2-2
clone_size: -
d_call: TRBD2
v_call: TRBV4-2
cdr3_nt: TGTGCCAGCAGCCATGTAGCGGGAGATAGTACCGGGGAGCTGTTTTTT
cdr3_aa: CASSHVAGDSTGELFF